One and the same sample provided the 21 T cell receptor beta chains below, sequenced in a study of vaccination effects on CD4 cells after COVID-19. Researchers isolated CD4+ T cells once approximately eleven days of culture had elapsed. Sequencing used immunoSEQ multiplex PCR; TCRdb keeps in-frame clones, though not all of them. The sample shows about 46,000 clones, about 70% of them seen only once. Which antigens these TCRs recognize remains unknown. Sample: CD4+ T cells from PBMCs cultured without peptide, taken before COVID-19 vaccination. The receptors derive from a human donor who had a prior SARS-CoV-2 infection.

V gene TRBV4-3 combines with J gene TRBJ2-1; D is perhaps TRBD1 (6 bases). Germline CDR1 is LGHNA and CDR2 is YSLEER. There are 18 residues in the CDR3. Trimming removed 0 bases from V and 2 bases from J, with 17 bases in between. Here the CDR3 reads CASSQEQTDRSTYNEQFF. In nucleotides, the CDR3 is TGCGCCAGCAGCCAAGAGCAGACGGACAGATCGACCTACAATGAGCAGTTCTTC.

The chain is built from TRBV2 and TRBJ2-1; no firm D call. From germline, CDR1 is SNHLY and CDR2 FYNNEI. This CDR3 contains 11 residues. The V gene lost 3 bases and the J gene lost 10 bases, with 7 bases spanning the gap. CDR3 coding DNA: TGTGCCAGCAGTGAGGTACGGGAGCAGTTCTTC. Translating gives CASSEVREQFF.

The gene calls are TRBV2 and TRBJ1-1, with a possible D match to TRBD1 (5 bases). V lost 7 bases to trimming and J lost 0 bases, with 9 bases between them. Germline V gives CDR1 SNHLY, CDR2 FYNNEI. This CDR3 is 13 amino acids long. The DNA of the CDR3 is TGTGCCAGCACTGGACAACTGAACACTGAAGCTTTCTTT. Amino acid sequence: CASTGQLNTEAFF.

The V and J genes are TRBV5-1 and TRBJ2-6; D gene ambiguous. The germline V gene encodes CDR1 SGHRS and CDR2 YFSETQ. The V and J ends lost 3 bases and 6 bases respectively, with 7 bases between them. The CDR3 runs 13 residues. CDR3: CASSYESANVLTF. In DNA form, the CDR3 reads TGCGCCAGCAGCTACGAGTCGGCCAACGTCCTGACTTTC.

The chain carries TRBV7-3 and TRBJ2-6; D not certain. V was pared by 6 bases and J by 0 bases, with 3 bases between. Per the germline V gene, CDR1 is SGHTA and CDR2 is FQGTGA. The CDR3 length is 13 residues. Here the CDR3 DNA reads TGTGCCAGCAGACTCTCTGGGGCCAACGTCCTGACTTTC. This encodes CASRLSGANVLTF.

CDR3 region: CASSEFRGPINEKLFF. The CDR3 coding sequence is TGTGCCAGCAGTGAATTTCGAGGGCCTATTAATGAAAAACTGTTTTTT. This sequence joins TRBV2 and TRBJ1-4; D gene ambiguous. The V end lost 2 bases, the J end lost 4 bases, and 14 bases lay between the germline ends. Germline V gives CDR1 SNHLY, CDR2 FYNNEI. The CDR3 runs 16 residues.

The rearrangement uses TRBV19 and TRBJ1-2; maybe TRBD1 (6 bases). V lost 7 bases to trimming and J lost 4 bases, with 13 bases between them. The germline CDR1 and CDR2 sequences are LNHDA and SQIVND (reference sequence). The CDR3 runs 13 residues. CDR3 nucleotides: TGTGCCAGTACAATCACAGGGACCTATGGCTACACCTTC. Its protein product is CASTITGTYGYTF. The complete variable domain, with remaining parts taken from reference TRBV19 and TRBJ1-2, reads DGGITQSPKYLFRKEGQNVTLSCEQNLNHDAMYWYRQDPGQGLRLIYYSQIVNDFQKGDIAEGYSVSREKKESFPLTVTSAQKNPTAFYLCASTITGTYGYTFGSGTRLTVV.

This clone was seen only a few times. V is TRBV14 and J is TRBJ2-5; D is uncertain. Trimming cost V 2 bases and J 4 bases, with 11 bases left between them. The CDR3 totals 14 residues. The germline gives CDR1 SGHDN, CDR2 FVKESK. As DNA, the CDR3 is TGTGCCAGCAGCCAAAATTTAGGTGGAGAGACCCAGTACTTC. Protein: CASSQNLGGETQYF.

V gene TRBV5-6 combines with J gene TRBJ2-3; D gene ambiguous. The CDR3 sequence is 15 residues long. The germline gives CDR1 SGHDT, CDR2 YYEEEE. V lost 3 bases and J lost 5, with 16 bases in between. This CDR3 is CASSSPSRVGDTQYF. In DNA, the CDR3 is TGTGCCAGCAGCTCCCCATCAAGGGTGGGAGATACGCAGTATTTT.

The chain joins TRBV12-5 to TRBJ2-7; D uncertain. In germline, CDR1 is LGHNT, CDR2 FRNRAP. The CDR3 contains 13 residues. V shed 0 bases and J shed 6 bases, with 9 bases lying between them. CDR3 sequence: CASGLVLVGEQYF. The CDR3 nucleotides read TGTGCTAGTGGTTTGGTATTGGTAGGCGAGCAGTACTTC.

Only a few counts were recorded for this clone. This chain links TRBV13 with TRBJ2-7; perhaps TRBD2 as D (6 bases). The length of the CDR3 is 15 residues. Looked up from germline, CDR1 is PRHDT and CDR2 is FYEKMQ (reference sequence). The V end was cut by 5 bases, the J end by 4 bases, with 18 bases between. CDR3 region: CASSRDPGGRYEQYF. The CDR3 coding sequence is TGTGCCAGCAGCCGAGACCCCGGAGGGCGATACGAGCAGTACTTC.

Of note for this clone: At the DNA level, this CDR3 is encoded by other sequences in the same sample as well. This chain connects TRBV9 to TRBJ2-1; D may be TRBD2 (7 bases). The germline V and J ends were trimmed by 0 bases and 2 bases, with 9 bases remaining between them. This CDR3 is 15 amino acids long. CDR1 is SGDLS, CDR2 YYNGEE, per germline. The CDR3 loop reads CASSVGGGPYNEQFF. In nucleotides, the CDR3 is TGTGCCAGCAGCGTAGGGGGGGGGCCCTACAATGAGCAGTTCTTC.

The chain links TRBV3-1 (or the pseudogene TRBV3-2) to TRBJ2-3; D gene uncertain. The V and J ends lost 1 base and 0 bases respectively, with 8 bases between them. Germline CDR1 reads LGHDT; CDR2 reads YNNKEL (reference sequence). The CDR3 is made up of 15 amino acids. The CDR3 spells CASSQVPWSTDTQYF. The CDR3, as DNA: TGTGCCAGCAGCCAAGTTCCTTGGAGCACAGATACGCAGTATTTT.

This sequence joins TRBV7-8 and TRBJ2-7; the D gene is possibly TRBD1 (7 bases). Trimming removed 5 bases at V and 1 base at J, with 21 bases between. Germline CDR1 reads SGHVS; CDR2 reads FQNEAQ. This CDR3 contains 17 residues. The CDR3 DNA is TGTGCCAGCAGCAAACTAGCCGGGACAGACGTATCCTACGAGCAGTACTTC. Its protein product is CASSKLAGTDVSYEQYF.

This sequence joins TRBV30 and TRBJ2-1; the D is unclear. This CDR3 is built from 13 residues. CDR1 GTSNPN and CDR2 SVGIG come from the germline V gene (reference sequence). The germline V and J ends were trimmed by 0 bases and 9 bases, with 12 bases remaining between them. CDR3 DNA: TGTGCCTGGAGTGTACTGGCAGGCACTGAGCAGTTCTTC. Translation gives CAWSVLAGTEQFF.

This clone was observed once. The gene calls are TRBV5-1 and TRBJ2-1, with 10 positions matching TRBD2. V was pared by 5 bases and J by 4 bases, with 3 bases of the junction left unmatched. CDR1 is SGHRS and CDR2 is YFSETQ in the germline V gene. The CDR3 is 14 amino acids. The CDR3 nucleotides are TGCGCCAGCAGTAATAGCGGGGGGTACAATGAGCAGTTCTTC. Translating gives CASSNSGGYNEQFF.

The gene calls are TRBV13 and TRBJ2-3; weak D call: TRBD2 (6 bases). The germline V and J ends were trimmed by 8 bases and 6 bases, with 15 bases remaining between them. The CDR3 is made up of 13 amino acids. Germline V CDR1 and CDR2: PRHDT, FYEKMQ (reference sequence). CDR3 bases: TGTGCCAGCGGTTGGCGGGGTGGCGATACGCAGTATTTT. Its translation: CASGWRGGDTQYF.

The rearrangement uses TRBV18 and TRBJ1-2, with D unclear. V lost 2 bases to trimming and J lost 0 bases, with 4 bases between them. The CDR3 has 13 residues. The germline CDR1 and CDR2 sequences are KGHSH and LQKENI. The chain's CDR3 is CASSPDSNYGYTF. As DNA, the CDR3 is TGTGCCAGCTCACCAGACTCTAACTATGGCTACACCTTC.

The CDR3 DNA reads as TGTGCCTGGAGGCTCGGGACAGGGGGCCCGATCCAGCAGTTCTTC. Translating gives CAWRLGTGGPIQQFF. V and J are TRBV30 and TRBJ2-1; TRBD1 aligns across 12 bases. The CDR3 has 15 amino acids. CDR1 is GTSNPN, CDR2 SVGIG, per germline (reference sequence). V was clipped by 3 bases and J by 11 bases; unmatched bases: 11.

The V gene is TRBV11-3, the J gene TRBJ1-5; TRBD1 matches 7 bases. The germline V gene has CDR1 SGHNT and CDR2 YENEEA. The CDR3 covers 18 residues. J was trimmed by 7 bases and V by 5 bases; bases with no gene match: 20. CDR3 sequence reads: CASSRLPLTGFLKQPQHF. The CDR3 nucleotides are TGTGCCAGCAGCCGCCTACCTCTGACAGGGTTTCTCAAGCAGCCCCAGCATTTT.

The chain carries TRBV20-1 and TRBJ2-1; TRBD2 might be the D (7 bases). Germline values: CDR1 DFQATT, CDR2 SNEGSKA (reference sequence). V dropped 3 bases and J dropped 4 bases, with 19 bases sitting between them. The length of the CDR3 is 16 residues. The CDR3 DNA is TGCAGTGCTAGTACAACTTTGCGGGGGCTATACAATGAGCAGTTCTTC. It translates to CSASTTLRGLYNEQFF.